These T cell receptor beta chains were read from a single sample in a study of blood T cell repertoires in COVID-19. The protocol was immunoSEQ multiplex PCR, while the TCRdb copy is restricted to in-frame clones and leaves out a portion. The sample holds about 90,000 clones, 80% to 90% seen once. Source material: peripheral blood. These receptors were obtained from a human donor in a cohort sampled during active COVID-19. The conserved cysteine and the conserved F or W are not part of the CDR3 here. Fields, in order: D gene, V gene, J gene, CDR3 length, CDR3 protein. D genes are given only for firm matches.

D gene: -; V gene: TRBV30; J gene: TRBJ1-1; CDR3 length: 10; CDR3 protein: AYGQMNTEAF
D gene: -; V gene: TRBV30; J gene: TRBJ1-1; CDR3 length: 10; CDR3 protein: ALTRGGTEAF
D gene: -; V gene: TRBV19; J gene: TRBJ2-1; CDR3 length: 12; CDR3 protein: GSSPNQEGYEQF
D gene: -; V gene: TRBV9; J gene: TRBJ2-2; CDR3 length: 11; CDR3 protein: ASSVGGTGELF
D gene: TRBD2; V gene: TRBV28; J gene: TRBJ2-3; CDR3 length: 13; CDR3 protein: ASSPSGDRGDTQY
D gene: TRBD2; V gene: TRBV19; J gene: TRBJ2-3; CDR3 length: 13; CDR3 protein: ASSIRAGVLDTQY
D gene: -; V gene: TRBV5-1; J gene: TRBJ1-5; CDR3 length: 11; CDR3 protein: ASSLEPYQPQH
D gene: TRBD1; V gene: TRBV5-4; J gene: TRBJ2-2; CDR3 length: 13; CDR3 protein: ASSQGTGAGGELF
D gene: -; V gene: TRBV5-8; J gene: TRBJ1-2; CDR3 length: 13; CDR3 protein: ASSAEHNMNYGYT
D gene: TRBD1; V gene: TRBV6-6; J gene: TRBJ1-5; CDR3 length: 14; CDR3 protein: ASSAPGQGADQPQH
D gene: -; V gene: TRBV4-3; J gene: TRBJ2-2; CDR3 length: 14; CDR3 protein: ASSQDSQVDTGELF
D gene: -; V gene: TRBV27; J gene: TRBJ1-5; CDR3 length: 12; CDR3 protein: ASSLYISNQPQH
D gene: -; V gene: TRBV3-1/TRBV3-2; J gene: TRBJ2-7; CDR3 length: 10; CDR3 protein: ASSQVPAEQY
D gene: -; V gene: TRBV5-8; J gene: TRBJ2-5; CDR3 length: 11; CDR3 protein: ASNRQGGETQY
D gene: -; V gene: TRBV28; J gene: TRBJ2-7; CDR3 length: 12; CDR3 protein: ASRAAGVAYEQY
D gene: -; V gene: TRBV5-6; J gene: TRBJ1-6; CDR3 length: 13; CDR3 protein: ASSTRQVLSSPLH
D gene: -; V gene: TRBV9; J gene: TRBJ1-5; CDR3 length: 11; CDR3 protein: ASGGEGNQPQH
D gene: TRBD1; V gene: TRBV2; J gene: TRBJ1-2; CDR3 length: 14; CDR3 protein: ASGLGLQGAAGGYT
D gene: TRBD1; V gene: TRBV4-1; J gene: TRBJ2-6; CDR3 length: 17; CDR3 protein: ASSQVPGTGGAGANVLT
D gene: -; V gene: TRBV6-2/TRBV6-3; J gene: TRBJ1-1; CDR3 length: 11; CDR3 protein: ASSPQLNTEAF
D gene: -; V gene: TRBV6-2/TRBV6-3; J gene: TRBJ1-2; CDR3 length: 12; CDR3 protein: ASSPGGTNYGYT
D gene: TRBD1; V gene: TRBV7-9; J gene: TRBJ2-3; CDR3 length: 14; CDR3 protein: ASTLRGTGGSDTQY
D gene: -; V gene: TRBV5-1; J gene: TRBJ2-2; CDR3 length: 14; CDR3 protein: ASSPGAGTVTGELF
D gene: -; V gene: TRBV4-1; J gene: TRBJ2-2; CDR3 length: 13; CDR3 protein: ASSQQNLNTGELF
D gene: TRBD2; V gene: TRBV27; J gene: TRBJ2-7; CDR3 length: 12; CDR3 protein: ASSHSGGVYEQY
D gene: TRBD1; V gene: TRBV19; J gene: TRBJ1-2; CDR3 length: 13; CDR3 protein: ASSMFAQGAGGYT
D gene: -; V gene: TRBV5-1; J gene: TRBJ1-1; CDR3 length: 13; CDR3 protein: ASSSIDSTNTEAF
D gene: TRBD1; V gene: TRBV6-2/TRBV6-3; J gene: TRBJ1-1; CDR3 length: 11; CDR3 protein: ASSIGRQGRTF
D gene: -; V gene: TRBV18; J gene: TRBJ2-3; CDR3 length: 14; CDR3 protein: ASSPWGARALDTQY
D gene: -; V gene: TRBV9; J gene: TRBJ2-2; CDR3 length: 13; CDR3 protein: ASSQAGDYTGELF
D gene: -; V gene: TRBV9; J gene: TRBJ1-5; CDR3 length: 13; CDR3 protein: ASSSAGGTYQPQH
D gene: -; V gene: TRBV30; J gene: TRBJ1-1; CDR3 length: 11; CDR3 protein: AWSVLPSAEAF
D gene: -; V gene: TRBV4-1; J gene: TRBJ1-1; CDR3 length: 14; CDR3 protein: ASSQTYPGLNTEAF
D gene: -; V gene: TRBV11-2; J gene: TRBJ2-7; CDR3 length: 14; CDR3 protein: ASSLGALGVTYEQY
D gene: TRBD1; V gene: TRBV6-6; J gene: TRBJ1-1; CDR3 length: 12; CDR3 protein: ASSPTGANTEAF
D gene: -; V gene: TRBV11-2; J gene: TRBJ2-5; CDR3 length: 14; CDR3 protein: ASSRRGLPYQETQY
D gene: TRBD2; V gene: TRBV5-4; J gene: TRBJ2-5; CDR3 length: 15; CDR3 protein: ASSADTSGGSRWTQY
D gene: -; V gene: TRBV5-4; J gene: TRBJ1-1; CDR3 length: 13; CDR3 protein: ASSLRFPGGTEAF
D gene: -; V gene: TRBV4-3; J gene: TRBJ1-4; CDR3 length: 14; CDR3 protein: ASSQALDSLNEKLF
D gene: TRBD1; V gene: TRBV5-1; J gene: TRBJ1-3; CDR3 length: 13; CDR3 protein: ASSSEDRGGNTIY
D gene: TRBD1; V gene: TRBV14; J gene: TRBJ1-2; CDR3 length: 13; CDR3 protein: ASSHRTGLSYGYT
D gene: TRBD1; V gene: TRBV7-8; J gene: TRBJ2-7; CDR3 length: 15; CDR3 protein: ASSFNFGTGASYEQY
D gene: TRBD1; V gene: TRBV5-1; J gene: TRBJ1-4; CDR3 length: 12; CDR3 protein: ASSLGTGYEKLF
D gene: -; V gene: TRBV6-5; J gene: TRBJ1-1; CDR3 length: 12; CDR3 protein: ASSYLGGNTEAF
D gene: -; V gene: TRBV4-3; J gene: TRBJ1-1; CDR3 length: 13; CDR3 protein: ASSQNQGLRTEAF
D gene: TRBD1; V gene: TRBV9; J gene: TRBJ2-7; CDR3 length: 13; CDR3 protein: ASSARQGAGYEQY
D gene: -; V gene: TRBV6-2/TRBV6-3; J gene: TRBJ2-5; CDR3 length: 12; CDR3 protein: ASSLRVAEETQY
D gene: TRBD1; V gene: TRBV6-2/TRBV6-3; J gene: TRBJ1-2; CDR3 length: 12; CDR3 protein: ASSYSTGPLGYT
D gene: TRBD1; V gene: TRBV6-2/TRBV6-3; J gene: TRBJ1-1; CDR3 length: 14; CDR3 protein: ASSYPSGQGSTEAF
D gene: TRBD1; V gene: TRBV20-1; J gene: TRBJ1-5; CDR3 length: 12; CDR3 protein: SASPRDRVQPQH
D gene: -; V gene: TRBV19; J gene: TRBJ1-2; CDR3 length: 13; CDR3 protein: ASSQRQFPNYGYT
D gene: -; V gene: TRBV7-8; J gene: TRBJ1-3; CDR3 length: 11; CDR3 protein: ASSLDYGNTIY
D gene: TRBD2; V gene: TRBV5-4; J gene: TRBJ2-1; CDR3 length: 13; CDR3 protein: ASTRGLAGGNEQF
D gene: -; V gene: TRBV2; J gene: TRBJ2-7; CDR3 length: 11; CDR3 protein: ASSDRSSYEQY
D gene: -; V gene: TRBV4-2; J gene: TRBJ1-2; CDR3 length: 11; CDR3 protein: ASSHPLAHGYT